Below, 24 T cell receptor beta chains from the same sample are listed, as sequenced in a study of OX40 agonist ivuxolimab in advanced cancers. Here immunoSEQ multiplex PCR was the method, and the copy in TCRdb shows in-frame clones only, minus some. The data show some 17,000 clones, less than 90% seen once. The specimen was CD4+ or CD8+ T cells sorted from blood, collected in a trial of the OX40 agonist ivuxolimab. Receptors originate from an adult with an advanced solid tumor such as melanoma, head and neck, liver or kidney cancer.

The sample holds one count of this clone. The chain links TRBV6-1 to TRBJ1-2, with TRBD1 as a possible D gene (6 bases). Trimming took off 10 bases at V and 4 bases at J, with 16 bases between the two ends. Germline CDR1 is MNHNS and CDR2 is SASEGT. The CDR3 length is 13 residues. CDR3 in DNA: TGTGCCACCTTGGGGACACTTACCTATGGCTACACCTTC. Encoded protein: CATLGTLTYGYTF.

The V and J genes are TRBV7-6 and TRBJ2-2; unclear D gene. Deletions cut 6 bases from V and 0 bases from J, with 8 bases between. The CDR3 extends over 14 amino acids. Looked up from germline, CDR1 is SGHVS and CDR2 is FNYEAQ. The CDR3 here is CASRGPPNTGELFF. The CDR3, as DNA: TGTGCCAGCAGGGGTCCGCCGAACACCGGGGAGCTGTTTTTT.

The CDR3 is CSVEDFGGDDGYTF. As DNA, the CDR3 is TGCAGCGTTGAAGACTTTGGAGGGGATGATGGCTACACCTTC. This chain links TRBV29-1 with TRBJ1-2, with D possibly matching TRBD1 (5 bases). Germline V gene sequence: CDR1 SQVTM, CDR2 ANQGSEA. Trimming took off 0 bases at V and 6 bases at J, with 14 bases between the two ends. The CDR3 sequence is 14 residues long.

This clone was found a few times. This chain connects TRBV7-9 to TRBJ2-3, with D perhaps matching TRBD1 (6 bases). The V end was cut by 5 bases, the J end by 3 bases, with 15 bases between. CDR1 is SEHNR and CDR2 is FQNEAQ in the germline V gene (reference sequence). This CDR3 spans 15 amino acids. The CDR3 reads CASSHPGHQTDTQYF. In DNA, the CDR3 is TGTGCCAGCAGCCATCCGGGACACCAAACAGATACGCAGTATTTT.

The V gene is TRBV19, the J gene TRBJ2-7; 7 bases line up with TRBD2. This CDR3 has 13 amino acids. V dropped 9 bases and J dropped 3; count of bases not matched to a gene: 8. Germline V lookup: CDR1 LNHDA, CDR2 SQIVND (reference sequence). The CDR3 protein is CASTPGGIYEQYF. The CDR3 DNA reads TGTGCCAGCACTCCGGGAGGTATCTACGAGCAGTACTTC.

Only one count was recorded for this clone. This sequence joins TRBV4-1 and TRBJ2-2; 11 bases map to TRBD2. This CDR3 comprises 18 residues. Per the germline V gene, CDR1 is MGHRA and CDR2 is YSYEKL. The J segment lost 2 bases and the V segment lost 1 base, leaving 6 bases of the junction unmatched. The CDR3 coding sequence is TGCGCCAGCAGCCAAGGAGTGACTAGCGGGGTTAACACCGGGGAGCTGTTTTTT. Translating it yields CASSQGVTSGVNTGELFF.

The chain carries TRBV7-3 and TRBJ2-7; D may be TRBD1 (6 bases). V dropped 1 base and J dropped 5 bases, with 12 bases sitting between them. The germline CDR1 and CDR2 sequences are SGHTA and FQGTGA. This CDR3 has 14 amino acids. The CDR3 sequence is CASSLIGGVHEQYF. The CDR3 DNA reads TGTGCCAGCAGCTTAATAGGGGGAGTCCACGAGCAGTACTTC.

V is TRBV11-2 and J is TRBJ1-1, with 8 positions matching TRBD1. This CDR3 is built from 16 residues. V trimming: 3 bases; J trimming: 5 bases; junction bases outside the gene matches: 11. Germline V lookup: CDR1 SGHAT, CDR2 FQNNGV. As DNA, the CDR3 is TGTGCCAGCAGCTTGAGAGGGCAGGGGGCGAATACTGAAGCTTTCTTT. This gives the protein CASSLRGQGANTEAFF.

The chain links TRBV6-5 to TRBJ1-2, with D tentatively TRBD1 (5 bases). Trimming pared 2 bases from V and 4 bases from J, leaving 8 bases between. Germline V CDR1 and CDR2: MNHEY, SVGAGI. The CDR3 is 13 amino acids. The CDR3 protein is CASSYGTFYGYTF. The CDR3 DNA follows: TGTGCCAGCAGTTACGGGACCTTCTATGGCTACACCTTC.

The V and J genes are TRBV10-1 and TRBJ2-7; D unclear. The germline V gene has CDR1 WNHNN and CDR2 SYGVQD (reference sequence). This CDR3 region has 16 residues. Trimming removed 1 base from V and 3 bases from J, with 16 bases in between. CDR3 in DNA: TGCGCCAGCAGTGAGTTAGGACCTCCCTTTTGCTACGAGCAGTACTTC. Translation gives CASSELGPPFCYEQYF.

This rearrangement joins TRBV14 to TRBJ1-4; 7 bases agree with TRBD1. The CDR3 is 15 amino acids. With 1 base clipped from V and 4 bases from J, the junction kept 3 bases outside the gene matches. Germline assignment: CDR1 SGHDN and CDR2 FVKESK. The DNA for the CDR3 is TGTGCCAGCAGCCAAGGGACAGGCTTTAATGAAAAACTGTTTTTT. Translated, it gives CASSQGTGFNEKLFF.

J is TRBJ2-1 and V is TRBV27; 7 positions match TRBD2. The CDR3 loop spans 16 amino acids. CDR1 is MNHEY and CDR2 is SMNVEV in the germline V gene (reference sequence). J lost 3 bases, V lost 0 bases, and 5 bases had no gene match. In nucleotides, the CDR3 is TGTGCCAGCAGTTTATCGAGCGGGATGTTCTACAATGAGCAGTTCTTC. It encodes CASSLSSGMFYNEQFF.

The V gene is TRBV11-3, the J gene TRBJ1-4; D remains unclear. Trimming removed 4 bases from V and 1 base from J, with 16 bases in between. The CDR3 has 17 residues. Germline CDR1 SGHNT, CDR2 YENEEA. The CDR3 DNA sequence: TGTGCCAGCAGCTCCACGGCCCCGCGGAGAACTAATGAAAAACTGTTTTTT. Its protein is CASSSTAPRRTNEKLFF.

The chain combines TRBV4-2 with TRBJ1-5; no clear D gene. Trimming left V 1 base short and J 7 bases short, with 17 bases between. This CDR3 spans 16 amino acids. Germline V CDR1 and CDR2: LGHNA, YNFKEQ. CDR3 loop: CASSQGLQSLRQPQHF. CDR3 coding DNA: TGTGCCAGCAGCCAAGGGCTTCAGTCTTTACGGCAGCCCCAGCATTTT.

V usage is TRBV4-1 and J usage is TRBJ2-7, with D perhaps TRBD1 (6 bases). The CDR3 has 15 amino acids. V shed 1 base and J shed 3 bases, with 13 bases lying between them. CDR1 MGHRA and CDR2 YSYEKL come from the germline V gene. Written as DNA, the CDR3 is TGCGCCAGCAGCCAAGGGGGGCAAGGCATCTACGAGCAGTACTTC. Translation: CASSQGGQGIYEQYF.

V usage is TRBV6-5 and J usage is TRBJ1-1; D is possibly TRBD1 (6 bases). Germline CDR1 MNHEY, CDR2 SVGAGI. With 4 bases removed from V and 1 base from J, the gap between germline ends came to 13 bases. This CDR3 comprises 15 residues. The CDR3 here is CASSFSTGWNTEAFF. The CDR3 DNA reads TGTGCCAGCAGTTTCTCGACAGGATGGAACACTGAAGCTTTCTTT.

The chain has TRBV25-1 and TRBJ2-3, with D hard to call. Trimming pared 3 bases from V and 1 base from J, leaving 11 bases between. Germline V gene lookup returns CDR1 MGHDK and CDR2 SYGVNS. This CDR3 has 15 amino acids. CDR3: CASSEKGLGTDTQYF. The CDR3 nucleotides read TGTGCCAGCAGTGAGAAAGGATTAGGCACAGATACGCAGTATTTT.

The V gene is TRBV2, the J gene TRBJ2-7; 12 bases align to TRBD2. CDR1 is SNHLY and CDR2 is FYNNEI in the germline V gene. The CDR3 contains 15 residues. V dropped 8 bases and J dropped 4; count of bases not matched to a gene: 9. For the CDR3, the DNA is TGTGCCAGCCGCCCGGCGACTAGCGGGAGTTACGAGCAGTACTTC. It encodes CASRPATSGSYEQYF.

The chain links TRBV15 to TRBJ1-4; D is perhaps TRBD1 (6 bases). This CDR3 comprises 14 residues. Germline-derived CDR1 and CDR2 are LNHNV and YYDKDF (reference sequence). With 5 bases removed from V and 6 bases from J, the gap between germline ends came to 13 bases. The CDR3: CATSGGPQDEKLFF. CDR3 sequence (DNA): TGTGCCACCAGCGGGGGGCCCCAGGATGAAAAACTGTTTTTT.

The table lists this clone with a count of one. The genes are TRBV27 and TRBJ2-2; D is unresolved. Germline-derived CDR1 and CDR2 are MNHEY and SMNVEV (reference sequence). This CDR3 spans 12 amino acids. V gave up 6 bases and J gave up 2 bases, with 4 bases separating them. CDR3 nucleotides: TGTGCCAGCAGACCTAACACCGGGGAGCTGTTTTTT. This encodes CASRPNTGELFF.

This rearrangement joins TRBV19 to TRBJ1-1; no reliable D call. This CDR3 contains 15 residues. V was trimmed by 10 bases and J by 0 bases, leaving 18 bases between them. Germline CDR1 reads LNHDA; CDR2 reads SQIVND (reference sequence). CDR3 sequence reads: CATAPEFSMNTEAFF. The CDR3 bases are TGTGCCACCGCCCCCGAATTCAGCATGAACACTGAAGCTTTCTTT.

This clone was seen only once. This chain uses TRBV11-2 with TRBJ1-6; tentatively, D is TRBD1 (6 bases). The CDR3 has 13 amino acids. The germline V gene has CDR1 SGHAT and CDR2 FQNNGV. V was clipped by 8 bases and J by 2 bases, with 7 bases between them. In nucleotides, the CDR3 is TGTGCCAGCGGACAGCCCTATAATTCACCCCTCCACTTT. Translating gives CASGQPYNSPLHF.

The sample holds one count of this clone. The gene calls are TRBV18 and TRBJ2-3, with 7 bases identical to TRBD1. Losses at the gene ends were 3 bases for V and 0 bases for J; bases not matched to a gene: 12. Germline CDR1 and CDR2: KGHSH and LQKENI. This CDR3 is built from 18 residues. The CDR3 loop reads CASSPIYLDRTSTDTQYF. The CDR3 DNA sequence: TGTGCCAGCTCACCCATATACCTGGACAGGACTAGCACAGATACGCAGTATTTT.

V usage is TRBV10-2 and J usage is TRBJ2-1; D is undetermined. The V end lost 0 bases, the J end lost 0 bases, and 12 bases lay between the germline ends. The CDR3 loop spans 17 amino acids. The V gene's germline CDR1 is WSHSY and CDR2 SAAADI. Here the CDR3 reads CASSESMWPSSYNEQFF. Written as DNA, the CDR3 is TGCGCCAGCAGTGAGTCGATGTGGCCGAGCTCCTACAATGAGCAGTTCTTC.